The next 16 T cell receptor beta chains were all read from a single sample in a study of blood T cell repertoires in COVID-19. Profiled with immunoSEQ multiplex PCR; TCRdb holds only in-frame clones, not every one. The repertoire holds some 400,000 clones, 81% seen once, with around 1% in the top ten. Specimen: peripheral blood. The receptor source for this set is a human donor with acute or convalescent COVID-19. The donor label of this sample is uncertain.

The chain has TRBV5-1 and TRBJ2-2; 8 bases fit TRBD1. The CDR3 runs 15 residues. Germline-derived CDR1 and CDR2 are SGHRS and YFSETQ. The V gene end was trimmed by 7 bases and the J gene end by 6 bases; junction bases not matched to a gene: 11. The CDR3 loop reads CASAPAGGRAGELFF. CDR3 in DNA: TGCGCCAGCGCCCCAGCAGGGGGCCGAGCCGGGGAGCTGTTTTTT.

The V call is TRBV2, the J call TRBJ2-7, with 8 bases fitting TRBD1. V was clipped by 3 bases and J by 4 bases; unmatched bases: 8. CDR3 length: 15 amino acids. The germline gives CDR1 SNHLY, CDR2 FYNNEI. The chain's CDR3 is CASSDLRTGSYEQYF. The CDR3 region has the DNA TGTGCCAGCAGTGATTTGAGGACAGGGTCGTACGAGCAGTACTTC.

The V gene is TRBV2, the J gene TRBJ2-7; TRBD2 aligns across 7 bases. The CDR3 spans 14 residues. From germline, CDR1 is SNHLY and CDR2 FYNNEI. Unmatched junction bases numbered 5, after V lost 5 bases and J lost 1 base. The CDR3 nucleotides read TGTGCCAGCAGTTACGGACTAGTTTCCTACGAGCAGTACTTC. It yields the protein CASSYGLVSYEQYF.

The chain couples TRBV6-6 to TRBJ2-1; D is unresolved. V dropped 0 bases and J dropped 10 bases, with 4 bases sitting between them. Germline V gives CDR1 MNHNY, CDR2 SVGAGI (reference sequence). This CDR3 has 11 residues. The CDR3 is CASSYSREQFF. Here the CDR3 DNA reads TGTGCCAGCAGTTACTCCCGGGAGCAGTTCTTC.

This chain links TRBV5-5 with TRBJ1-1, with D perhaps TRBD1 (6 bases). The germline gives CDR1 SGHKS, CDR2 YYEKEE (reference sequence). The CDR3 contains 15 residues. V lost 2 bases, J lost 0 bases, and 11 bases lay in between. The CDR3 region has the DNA TGTGCCAGCAGCTTTACCCAGGGGATGAACACTGAAGCTTTCTTT. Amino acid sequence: CASSFTQGMNTEAFF.

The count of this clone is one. CDR3: CASSQGGQGEHQPQHF. DNA for the CDR3: TGTGCCAGCAGCCAAGGGGGACAGGGTGAACATCAGCCCCAGCATTTT. This chain uses TRBV4-2 with TRBJ1-5; 9 bases fit TRBD1. From germline, CDR1 is LGHNA and CDR2 YNFKEQ. Unmatched junction bases numbered 6, after V lost 1 base and J lost 5 bases. The CDR3 runs 16 residues.

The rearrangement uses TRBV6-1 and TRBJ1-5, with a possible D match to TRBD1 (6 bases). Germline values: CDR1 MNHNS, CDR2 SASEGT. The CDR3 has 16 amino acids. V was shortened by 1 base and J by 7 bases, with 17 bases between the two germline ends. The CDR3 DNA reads TGTGCCAGCAGTGAAGACGGCAGGGGACCCTTCCAGCCCCAGCATTTT. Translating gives CASSEDGRGPFQPQHF.

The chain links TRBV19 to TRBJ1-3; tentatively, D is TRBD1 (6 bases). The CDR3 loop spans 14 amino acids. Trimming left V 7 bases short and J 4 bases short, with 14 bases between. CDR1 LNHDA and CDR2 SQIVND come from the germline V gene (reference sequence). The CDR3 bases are TGTGCCAGTACGGGGGGGCGAGGCGGAAACACCATATATTTT. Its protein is CASTGGRGGNTIYF.

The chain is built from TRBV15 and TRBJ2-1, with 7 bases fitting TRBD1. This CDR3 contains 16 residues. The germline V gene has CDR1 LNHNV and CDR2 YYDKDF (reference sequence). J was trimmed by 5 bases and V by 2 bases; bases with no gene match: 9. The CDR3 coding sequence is TGTGCCACCAGCAGAAGGGGAGCAGGGGGTAACAATGAGCAGTTCTTC. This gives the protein CATSRRGAGGNNEQFF.

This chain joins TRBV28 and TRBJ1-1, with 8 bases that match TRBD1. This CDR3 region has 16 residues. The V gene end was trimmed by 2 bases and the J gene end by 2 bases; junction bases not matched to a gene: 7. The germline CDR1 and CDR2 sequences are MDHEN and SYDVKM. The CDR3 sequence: CASSLLDRAVNTEAFF. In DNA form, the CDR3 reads TGTGCCAGCAGTTTACTGGACAGGGCCGTTAACACTGAAGCTTTCTTT.

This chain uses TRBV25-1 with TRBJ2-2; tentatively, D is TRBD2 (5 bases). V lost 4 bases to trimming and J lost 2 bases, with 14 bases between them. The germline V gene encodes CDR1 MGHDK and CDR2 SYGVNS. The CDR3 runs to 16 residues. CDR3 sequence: CASSGHGGVNTGELFF. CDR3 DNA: TGTGCCAGCAGTGGGCATGGAGGAGTTAACACCGGGGAGCTGTTTTTT. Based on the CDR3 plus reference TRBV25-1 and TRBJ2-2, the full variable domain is EADIYQTPRYLVIGTGKKITLECSQTMGHDKMYWYQQDPGMELHLIHYSYGVNSTEKGDLSSESTVSRIRTEHFPLTLESARPSHTSQYLCASSGHGGVNTGELFFGEGSRLTVL.

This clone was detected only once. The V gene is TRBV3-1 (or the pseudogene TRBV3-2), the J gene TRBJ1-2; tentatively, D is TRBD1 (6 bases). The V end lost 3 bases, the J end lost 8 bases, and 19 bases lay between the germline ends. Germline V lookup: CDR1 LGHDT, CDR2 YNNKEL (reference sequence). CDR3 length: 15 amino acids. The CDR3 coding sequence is TGTGCCAGCAGCCAGAGGGGGACCGCGACACTAGGCTACACCTTC. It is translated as CASSQRGTATLGYTF.

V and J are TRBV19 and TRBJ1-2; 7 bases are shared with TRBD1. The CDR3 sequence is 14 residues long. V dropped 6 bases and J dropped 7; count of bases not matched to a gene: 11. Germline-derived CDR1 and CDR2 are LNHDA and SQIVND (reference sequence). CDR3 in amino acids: CASRAPGGSRGYTF. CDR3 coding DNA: TGTGCCAGTAGGGCACCAGGGGGGTCGCGTGGCTACACCTTC.

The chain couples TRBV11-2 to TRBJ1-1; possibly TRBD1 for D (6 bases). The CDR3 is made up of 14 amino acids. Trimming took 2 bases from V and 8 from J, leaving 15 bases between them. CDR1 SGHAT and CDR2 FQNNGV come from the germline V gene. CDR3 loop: CASSLTRPGAEAFF. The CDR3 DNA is TGTGCCAGCAGCTTAACCCGCCCAGGGGCGGAAGCTTTCTTT.

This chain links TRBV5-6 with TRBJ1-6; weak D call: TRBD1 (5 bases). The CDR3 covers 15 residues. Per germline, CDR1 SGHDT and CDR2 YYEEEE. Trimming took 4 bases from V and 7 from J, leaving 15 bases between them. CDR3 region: CASSIRGTQNSPLHF. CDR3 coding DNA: TGTGCCAGCAGCATTCGGGGGACTCAAAATTCACCCCTCCACTTT.

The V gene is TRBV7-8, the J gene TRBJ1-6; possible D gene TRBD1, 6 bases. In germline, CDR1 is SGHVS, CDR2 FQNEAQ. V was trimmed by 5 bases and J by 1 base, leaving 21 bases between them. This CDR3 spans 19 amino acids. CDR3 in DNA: TGTGCCAGCAGCCATCCCCGGTCCGGGGGGGCGTCCTATAATTCACCCCTCCACTTT. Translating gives CASSHPRSGGASYNSPLHF.